The T cell receptor beta chain under discussion was sequenced for a study of memory CD8 T cells in hepatitis C reinfection. Study conclusions and caveats: Only 5 or 6 donors prevented definitive conclusions about public clonotypes.

The time point was: late/post reinfection, 12 to 24 weeks after detection. No in vitro expansion preceded TCR sequencing of the sorted cells. At all three reinfection time points, viable CD3+ CD8+ CD45RO- cells from a couple of donors served as controls. CDR1 is PRHDT and CDR2 is FYEKMQ in the germline V gene (reference sequence). V was trimmed by 5 bases and J by 1 base, leaving 8 bases between them. The CDR3 extends over 13 amino acids. Turning to this clone: Its antigen is not identified.

Libraries were prepared by immunoSEQ multiplex PCR; TCRdb keeps only in-frame clonotypes and omits some of them. The data hold about 43,000 clones, with 89% observed a single time. The V and J genes are TRBV13 and TRBJ1-1; TRBD1 might be the D (6 bases). Material for sequencing was naive CD8+ T cells sorted from blood. The clonotype originates from a man aged 18 to 35 with hepatitis C virus infection. The DNA for the CDR3 is TGTGCCAGCAGCCCGACAGGGAACACTGAAGCTTTCTTT. Protein sequence: CASSPTGNTEAFF.